This TCR beta chain derives from a study of healthy donors' naive CD4 and CD8 T cells. Study-wide context: A new alpha primer set targeted every functional IMGT alpha variant.

The CDR3 spans 11 residues. CDR1 is SNHLY, CDR2 FYNNEI, per germline. V lost 1 base, J lost 6 bases, and 4 bases lay in between. Concerning this clonotype itself: The antigen remains undetermined.

Starting from 500 ng of total RNA, TCR libraries were made with linear amplification. TCRdb re-called the reads through MiXCR, storing one row per CDR3 protein. The data hold approximately 200,000 distinct CDR3 sequences, with over 60% observed a single time. Study-level results: Bias from naive T cell homeostatic proliferation was not addressed. Negatively charged CDR3s marked CD8+ lineage; positively charged CDR3s marked CD4+ lineage.

The specimen sequenced was naive CD4+ and CD8+ T cells sorted from blood, pooled from several donors. The chain is built from TRBV2 and TRBJ2-7; no clear D. The source of this sequence is a pool of human donors in good health; the sample pools cells from several healthy donors. DNA of the CDR3: TGTGCCAGCAGTGAAGTGTCCGAGCAGTACTTC. It is translated as CASSEVSEQYF.